This T cell receptor beta chain came from a study of blood T cells in healthy people across ages. A word on this clonotype: Its antigen remains unidentified.

Study-level findings and limits: Estimates of total diversity, which came from one million sequenced T cells, were considered to be underestimates. A conclusive naive versus antigen-experienced comparison was prevented by the unsorted PBMCs.

Germline CDR1 and CDR2: SGHTA and FQGTGA. This CDR3 contains 14 residues. V shed 5 bases and J 5 bases; nucleotides not matched to a gene: 5. Alongside a J-beta primer mix, a sample-barcoded 5' primer served in a second PCR lasting about 7 to 12 cycles. One entry per CDR3 protein results from TCRdb running MiXCR on the 5' RACE reads. Seen here are 1.5 million or so distinct CDR3 sequences, 42% observed once, and the top ten hold roughly 7.7%. This clonotype originated in a woman aged 18-29 years in good health. Material: blood. V is TRBV7-3 and J is TRBJ2-7; 11 bases fit TRBD2. Here the CDR3 reads CASSPGLAVDEQYF. CDR3 coding DNA: TGTGCCAGCAGCCCGGGACTAGCGGTCGACGAGCAGTACTTC.